These 10 T cell receptor beta chains originate from one sample sequenced in a study of blood T cell repertoires in COVID-19. Libraries were prepared by immunoSEQ multiplex PCR; TCRdb keeps only in-frame clonotypes and omits some of them. The table lists some 320,000 clones, about 90% of them singletons, with 6.5% to 9.5% in the top ten. What was sequenced was peripheral blood. These receptor sequences come from a woman aged 50 to 60 who had recovered from COVID-19.

About this clone: Other nucleotide sequences in the sample specify the same CDR3. J is TRBJ2-7 and V is TRBV20-1; D possibly corresponds to TRBD2 (5 bases). The germline V gene encodes CDR1 DFQATT and CDR2 SNEGSKA (reference sequence). With 3 bases removed from V and 1 base from J, the gap between germline ends came to 7 bases. The CDR3 runs 12 residues. This CDR3 is CSASRGSYEQYF. As DNA, the CDR3 is TGCAGTGCTAGTCGCGGGTCCTACGAGCAGTACTTC.

The J gene is TRBJ2-7, the V gene TRBV18; no firm D call. The germline CDR1 and CDR2 sequences are KGHSH and LQKENI. CDR3 length equals 13 residues. V gave up 5 bases and J gave up 7 bases, with 15 bases separating them. CDR3 sequence reads: CASSNFPEWEQYF. As DNA, the CDR3 is TGTGCCAGCTCAAACTTCCCGGAGTGGGAGCAGTACTTC. Full variable domain (remainder filled in from reference TRBV18 and TRBJ2-7): NAGVMQNPRHLVRRRGQEARLRCSPMKGHSHVYWYRQLPEEGLKFMVYLQKENIIDESGMPKERFSAEFPKEGPSILRIQQVVRGDSAAYFCASSNFPEWEQYFGPGTRLTVT.

V and J are TRBV4-1 and TRBJ1-2; TRBD1 matches 7 bases. This CDR3 spans 14 amino acids. Germline V CDR1 and CDR2: MGHRA, YSYEKL. The ends lost 1 base at V and 5 bases at J; junction bases unmatched: 4. CDR3 residues: CASSQGDRPYGYTF. The CDR3 region has the DNA TGCGCCAGCAGCCAAGGGGACAGACCTTATGGCTACACCTTC.

A note on this clone: The same CDR3 is also encoded by other DNA sequences in this sample. The chain uses TRBV20-1 and TRBJ2-5, with D maybe TRBD1 (6 bases). Trimming cost V 6 bases and J 3 bases, with 8 bases left between them. Germline-derived CDR1 and CDR2 are DFQATT and SNEGSKA (reference sequence). The CDR3 extends over 11 amino acids. CDR3 DNA: TGCAGTGCCCACAGGGAAGAGACCCAGTACTTC. The encoded protein is CSAHREETQYF.

This sequence joins TRBV27 and TRBJ2-1; TRBD1 might be the D (5 bases). The CDR3 sequence is 13 residues long. Deletions cut 3 bases from V and 6 bases from J, with 9 bases between. Germline CDR1 reads MNHEY; CDR2 reads SMNVEV (reference sequence). CDR3 loop: CASSFSGPNEQFF. The DNA for the CDR3 is TGTGCCAGCAGTTTCTCAGGGCCCAATGAGCAGTTCTTC.

The chain carries TRBV11-2 and TRBJ2-1, with 8 bases that match TRBD2. Germline V gene lookup returns CDR1 SGHAT and CDR2 FQNNGV. The CDR3 length is 14 residues. Losses at the gene ends were 4 bases for V and 7 bases for J; bases not matched to a gene: 6. In nucleotides, the CDR3 is TGTGCCAGCAGCTCCCCTCGGGGGGGTAATGAGCAGTTCTTC. It specifies CASSSPRGGNEQFF.

The genes are TRBV7-2 and TRBJ1-6; TRBD1 is a possible D gene (5 bases). The germline CDR1 and CDR2 sequences are SGHTA and FQGNSA. Trimming stripped 2 bases from V and 10 bases from J, with 15 bases between. This CDR3 contains 15 residues. The CDR3 sequence is CASSLRQGSGSPLHF. CDR3 in DNA: TGTGCCAGCAGCTTAAGGCAGGGTTCGGGCTCACCCCTCCACTTT. The full variable domain, with the rest looked up from reference TRBV7-2 and TRBJ1-6, is GAGVSQSPSNKVTEKGKDVELRCDPISGHTALYWYRQSLGQGLEFLIYFQGNSAPDKSGLPSDRFSAERTGGSVSTLTIQRTQQEDSAVYLCASSLRQGSGSPLHFGNGTRLTVT.

The V gene is TRBV28, the J gene TRBJ1-5; 7 nucleotides align to TRBD1. CDR1 MDHEN and CDR2 SYDVKM come from the germline V gene. The CDR3 extends over 11 amino acids. The J segment lost 13 bases and the V segment lost 6 bases, leaving 6 bases of the junction unmatched. The CDR3 loop is CASRQTGLQHF. CDR3 sequence (DNA): TGTGCCAGCAGACAGACAGGGCTACAGCATTTT.

V usage is TRBV6-1 and J usage is TRBJ1-6; possibly TRBD1 for D (6 bases). There are 17 residues in the CDR3. Germline assignment: CDR1 MNHNS and CDR2 SASEGT. V was shortened by 2 bases and J by 4 bases, with 15 bases between the two germline ends. CDR3 coding DNA: TGTGCCAGCAGTGAATTGCTTTCAGGGGCGTATAATTCACCCCTCCACTTT. This codes for CASSELLSGAYNSPLHF.

The chain is built from TRBV4-3 and TRBJ2-1; D not resolved. Germline CDR1 and CDR2: LGHNA and YSLEER. The CDR3 sequence is 13 residues long. Trimming stripped 1 base from V and 10 bases from J, with 11 bases between. The CDR3 loop is CASSQVKSAEQFF. The CDR3 DNA sequence: TGCGCCAGCAGCCAAGTTAAAAGCGCAGAGCAGTTCTTC.